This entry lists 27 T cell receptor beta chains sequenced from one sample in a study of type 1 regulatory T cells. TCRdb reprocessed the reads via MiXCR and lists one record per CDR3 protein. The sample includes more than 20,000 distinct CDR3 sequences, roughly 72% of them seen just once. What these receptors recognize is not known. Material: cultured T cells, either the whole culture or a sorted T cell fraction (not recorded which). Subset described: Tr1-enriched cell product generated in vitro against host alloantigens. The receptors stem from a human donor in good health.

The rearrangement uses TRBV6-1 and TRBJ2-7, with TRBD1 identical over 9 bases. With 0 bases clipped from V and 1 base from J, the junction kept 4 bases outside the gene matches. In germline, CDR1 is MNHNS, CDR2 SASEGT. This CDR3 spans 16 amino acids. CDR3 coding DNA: TGTGCCAGCAGTGAAGCCCGGGACAGGGCATCCTACGAGCAGTACTTC. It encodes CASSEARDRASYEQYF.

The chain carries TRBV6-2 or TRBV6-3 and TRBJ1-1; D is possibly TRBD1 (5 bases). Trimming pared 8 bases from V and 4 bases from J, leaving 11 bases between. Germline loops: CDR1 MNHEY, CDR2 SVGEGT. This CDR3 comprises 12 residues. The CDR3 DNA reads TGTGCCAGCCGCGAGGGGTTCACTGAAGCTTTCTTT. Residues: CASREGFTEAFF.

DNA for the CDR3: TGCAGTGCTGGGCAGAGCGCGAAACAAGAGACCCAGTACTTC. The encoded protein is CSAGQSAKQETQYF. The chain carries TRBV20-1 and TRBJ2-5; D call uncertain. V dropped 5 bases and J dropped 2 bases, with 15 bases sitting between them. This CDR3 is 14 amino acids long. Germline loops: CDR1 DFQATT, CDR2 SNEGSKA (reference sequence).

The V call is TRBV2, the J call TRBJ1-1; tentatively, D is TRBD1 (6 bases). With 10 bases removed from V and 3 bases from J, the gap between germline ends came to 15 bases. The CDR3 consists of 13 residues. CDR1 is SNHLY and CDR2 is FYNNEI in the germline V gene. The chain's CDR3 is CATQGGGYTEAFF. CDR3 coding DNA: TGTGCCACACAGGGCGGGGGCTACACTGAAGCTTTCTTT.

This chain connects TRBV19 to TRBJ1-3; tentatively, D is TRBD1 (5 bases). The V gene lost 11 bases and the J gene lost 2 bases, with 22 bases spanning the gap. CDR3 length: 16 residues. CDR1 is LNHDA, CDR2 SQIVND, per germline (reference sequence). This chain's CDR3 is CACRRAGWDTGNTIYF. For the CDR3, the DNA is TGTGCCTGCCGCCGGGCAGGGTGGGATACTGGAAACACCATATATTTT.

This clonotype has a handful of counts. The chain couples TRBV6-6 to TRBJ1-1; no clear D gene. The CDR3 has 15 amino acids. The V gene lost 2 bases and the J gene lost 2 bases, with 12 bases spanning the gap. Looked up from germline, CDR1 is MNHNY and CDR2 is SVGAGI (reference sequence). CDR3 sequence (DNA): TGTGCCAGCAGTTACGTGGCAGGTGTAAACACTGAAGCTTTCTTT. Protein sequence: CASSYVAGVNTEAFF.

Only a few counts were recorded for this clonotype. The CDR3 DNA reads TGTGCCAGCAGCTCCAGACAGGGTAACAATTCACCCCTCCACTTT. The encoded protein is CASSSRQGNNSPLHF. The rearrangement links TRBV5-4 to TRBJ1-6; 7 bases are shared with TRBD1. CDR1 is SGHNT and CDR2 is YYREEE in the germline V gene (reference sequence). Germline trimming cut 3 bases from V and 7 bases from J; bases unmatched to any gene: 7. The CDR3 is 15 amino acids.

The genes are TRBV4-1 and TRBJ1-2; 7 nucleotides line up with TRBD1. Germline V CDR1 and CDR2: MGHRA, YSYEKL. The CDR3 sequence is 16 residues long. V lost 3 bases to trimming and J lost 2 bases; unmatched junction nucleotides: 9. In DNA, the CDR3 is TGCGCCAGCAGCCAGGAACCCGGGACAGCAAACTATGGCTACACCTTC. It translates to CASSQEPGTANYGYTF.

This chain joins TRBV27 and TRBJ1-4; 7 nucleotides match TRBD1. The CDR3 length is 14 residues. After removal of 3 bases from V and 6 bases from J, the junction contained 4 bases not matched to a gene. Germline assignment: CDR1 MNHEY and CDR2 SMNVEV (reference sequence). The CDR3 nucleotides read TGTGCCAGCAGTTTCCGACAGGGCTATGAAAAACTGTTTTTT. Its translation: CASSFRQGYEKLFF.

CDR3 DNA sequence: TGTGCCAGCAGCCGCTCCTGGACAGGGACAGATACGCAGTATTTT. This codes for CASSRSWTGTDTQYF. V gene TRBV5-4 combines with J gene TRBJ2-3; 8 bases line up with TRBD1. The CDR3 runs 15 residues. The J segment lost 3 bases and the V segment lost 4 bases, leaving 7 bases of the junction unmatched. Germline values: CDR1 SGHNT, CDR2 YYREEE (reference sequence).

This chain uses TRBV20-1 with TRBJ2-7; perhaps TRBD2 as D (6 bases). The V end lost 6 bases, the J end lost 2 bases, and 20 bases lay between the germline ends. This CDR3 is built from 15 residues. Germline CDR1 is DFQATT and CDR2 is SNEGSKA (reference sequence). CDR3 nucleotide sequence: TGCAGTGCAGAGTCGGGGGAATTAGGGACCTACGAGCAGTACTTC. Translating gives CSAESGELGTYEQYF.

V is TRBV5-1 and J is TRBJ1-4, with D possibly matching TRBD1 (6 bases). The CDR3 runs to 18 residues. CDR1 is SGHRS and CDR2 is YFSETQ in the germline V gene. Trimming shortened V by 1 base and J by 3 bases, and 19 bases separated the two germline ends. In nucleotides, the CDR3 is TGCGCCAGCAGCTTGATGTTTACGGGGGGCGCGGCTAATGAAAAACTGTTTTTT. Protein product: CASSLMFTGGAANEKLFF.

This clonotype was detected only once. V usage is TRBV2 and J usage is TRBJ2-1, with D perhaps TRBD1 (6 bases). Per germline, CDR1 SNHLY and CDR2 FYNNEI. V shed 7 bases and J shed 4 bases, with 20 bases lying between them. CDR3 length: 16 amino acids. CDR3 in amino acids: CASTDRFWEIYNEQFF. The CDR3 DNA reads TGTGCCAGCACGGACAGATTTTGGGAGATTTACAATGAGCAGTTCTTC.

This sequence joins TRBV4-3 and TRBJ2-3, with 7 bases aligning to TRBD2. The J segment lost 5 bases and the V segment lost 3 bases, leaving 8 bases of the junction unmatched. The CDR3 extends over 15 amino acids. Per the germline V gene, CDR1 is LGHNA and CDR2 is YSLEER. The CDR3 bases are TGCGCCAGCAGCCACACGTGGGGGGGGGAAGATACGCAGTATTTT. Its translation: CASSHTWGGEDTQYF.

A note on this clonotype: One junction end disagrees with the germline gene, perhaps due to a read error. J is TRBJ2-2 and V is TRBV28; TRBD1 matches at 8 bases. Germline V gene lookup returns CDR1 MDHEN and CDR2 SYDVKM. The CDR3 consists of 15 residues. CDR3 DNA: TGTGCCAGCAGTTTTGTGACAGGGGACACCGGGGGGCTGTTTTTT. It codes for CASSFVTGDTGGLFF.

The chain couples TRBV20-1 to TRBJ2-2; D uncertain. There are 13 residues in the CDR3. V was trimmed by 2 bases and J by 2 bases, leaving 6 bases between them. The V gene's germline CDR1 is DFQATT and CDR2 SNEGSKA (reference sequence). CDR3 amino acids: CSARFANTGELFF. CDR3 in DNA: TGCAGTGCTAGATTTGCAAACACCGGGGAGCTGTTTTTT.

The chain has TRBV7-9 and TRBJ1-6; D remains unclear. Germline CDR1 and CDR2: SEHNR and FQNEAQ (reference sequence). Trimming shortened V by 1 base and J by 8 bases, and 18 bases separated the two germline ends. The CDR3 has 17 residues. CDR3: CASSLVGSVRRHSPLHF. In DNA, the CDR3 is TGTGCCAGCAGCTTAGTTGGTTCGGTCAGGAGACATTCACCCCTCCACTTT.

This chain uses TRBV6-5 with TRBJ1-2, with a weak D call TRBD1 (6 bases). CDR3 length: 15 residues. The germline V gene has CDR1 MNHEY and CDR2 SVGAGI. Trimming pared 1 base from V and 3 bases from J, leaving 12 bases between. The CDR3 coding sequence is TGTGCCAGCAGTTACTTTGGGGGCGCTGACTATGGCTACACCTTC. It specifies CASSYFGGADYGYTF.

The CDR3 loop reads CASRDGANTGELFF. Written as DNA, the CDR3 is TGCGCCAGCAGGGACGGGGCGAACACCGGGGAGCTGTTTTTT. The rearrangement uses TRBV5-1 and TRBJ2-2; D is possibly TRBD2 (5 bases). CDR1 is SGHRS, CDR2 YFSETQ, per germline. V lost 5 bases, J lost 0 bases, and 8 bases lay in between. The CDR3 has 14 amino acids.

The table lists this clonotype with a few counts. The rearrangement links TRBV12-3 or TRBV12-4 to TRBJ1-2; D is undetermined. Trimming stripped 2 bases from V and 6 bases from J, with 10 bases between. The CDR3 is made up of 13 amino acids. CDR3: CASSLPPGNGYTF. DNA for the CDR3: TGTGCCAGCAGTTTACCCCCAGGAAATGGCTACACCTTC.

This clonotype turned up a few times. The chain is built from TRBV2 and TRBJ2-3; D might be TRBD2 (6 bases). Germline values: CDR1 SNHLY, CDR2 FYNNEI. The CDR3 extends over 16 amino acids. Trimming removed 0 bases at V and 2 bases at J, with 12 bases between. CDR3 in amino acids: CASSEARRGDTDTQYF. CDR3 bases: TGTGCCAGCAGTGAAGCGAGGCGGGGAGACACAGATACGCAGTATTTT.

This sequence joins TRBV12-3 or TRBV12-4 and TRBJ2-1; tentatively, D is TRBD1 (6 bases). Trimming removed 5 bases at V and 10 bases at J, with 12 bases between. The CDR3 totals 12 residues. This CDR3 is CASSRQGYEQFF. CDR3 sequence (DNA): TGTGCCAGCAGTCGCCAGGGGTACGAGCAGTTCTTC.

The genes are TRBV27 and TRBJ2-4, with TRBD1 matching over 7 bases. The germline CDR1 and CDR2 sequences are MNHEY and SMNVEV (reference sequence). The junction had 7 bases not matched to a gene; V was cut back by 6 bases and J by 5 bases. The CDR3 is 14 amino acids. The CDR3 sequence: CASRRTGDENIQYF. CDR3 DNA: TGTGCCAGCAGACGGACAGGCGATGAAAACATTCAGTACTTC.

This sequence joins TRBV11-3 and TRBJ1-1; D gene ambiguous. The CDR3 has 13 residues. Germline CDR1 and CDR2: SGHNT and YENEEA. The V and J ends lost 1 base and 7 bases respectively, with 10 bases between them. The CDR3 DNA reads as TGTGCCAGCAGCTTAGGAGTCGAGCTTGAAGCTTTCTTT. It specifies CASSLGVELEAFF.

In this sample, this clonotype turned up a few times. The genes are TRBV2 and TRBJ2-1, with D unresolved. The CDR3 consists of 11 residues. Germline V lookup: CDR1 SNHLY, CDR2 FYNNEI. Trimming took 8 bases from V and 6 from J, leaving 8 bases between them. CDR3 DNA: TGTGCCAGCTTGGAAAGCAATGAGCAGTTCTTC. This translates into CASLESNEQFF. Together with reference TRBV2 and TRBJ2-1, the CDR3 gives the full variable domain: EPEVTQTPSHQVTQMGQEVILRCVPISNHLYFYWYRQILGQKVEFLVSFYNNEISEKSEIFDDQFSVERPDGSNFTLKIRSTKLEDSAMYFCASLESNEQFFGPGTRLTVL.

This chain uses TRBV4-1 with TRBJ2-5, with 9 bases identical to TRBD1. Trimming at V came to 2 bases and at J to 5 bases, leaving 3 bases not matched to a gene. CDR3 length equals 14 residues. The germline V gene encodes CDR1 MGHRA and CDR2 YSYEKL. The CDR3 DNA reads TGCGCCAGCAGCCAACCTGGGACAGGGGAGACCCAGTACTTC. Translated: CASSQPGTGETQYF.

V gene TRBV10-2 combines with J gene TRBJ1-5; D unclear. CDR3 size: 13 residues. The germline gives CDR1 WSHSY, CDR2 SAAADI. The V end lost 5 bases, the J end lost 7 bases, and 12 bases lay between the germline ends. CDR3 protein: CASSTATRQPQHF. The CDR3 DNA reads TGCGCCAGCAGTACAGCAACGAGGCAGCCCCAGCATTTT.